The next 18 T cell receptor beta chains were all read from a single sample in a study of CD8 T cells in ankylosing spondylitis. TCRdb itself ran the 5' RACE reads through MiXCR, one entry per CDR3 protein. The data contain 150,000 to 200,000 distinct CDR3 sequences, 15% to 20% of them singletons. The sequenced sample consisted of blood, either unsorted or a sorted T cell fraction (not recorded which). The receptor source for this set is a male donor under 30 with ankylosing spondylitis or in good health (not recorded which).

V gene TRBV27 combines with J gene TRBJ1-5, with a possible D match to TRBD1 (5 bases). This CDR3 region has 15 residues. The germline V gene encodes CDR1 MNHEY and CDR2 SMNVEV (reference sequence). The V and J ends lost 3 bases and 0 bases respectively, with 9 bases between them. CDR3 nucleotide sequence: TGTGCCAGCAGTTTTGGGGGGGTTAGCAATCAGCCCCAGCATTTT. Translating gives CASSFGGVSNQPQHF.

Many counts were recorded for this clonotype. This chain joins TRBV6-2 or TRBV6-3 and TRBJ2-3, with D uncertain. Germline CDR1 and CDR2: MNHEY and SVGEGT. The CDR3 contains 13 residues. Trimming removed 6 bases from V and 2 bases from J, with 9 bases in between. For the CDR3, the DNA is TGTGCCAGCAGGACCGACTTCACAGATACGCAGTATTTT. Translation: CASRTDFTDTQYF.

The sample holds many counts of this clonotype. The genes are TRBV3-1 and TRBJ1-4; 8 bases line up with TRBD1. V was clipped by 1 base and J by 8 bases; unmatched bases: 12. The CDR3 consists of 17 residues. Germline assignment: CDR1 LGHDT and CDR2 YNNKEL (reference sequence). The CDR3 coding sequence is TGTGCCAGCAGCCAAGGAGACAGGGGCGTATTAAGGGAAAAACTGTTTTTT. Its protein product is CASSQGDRGVLREKLFF.

Many counts were recorded for this clonotype. The chain carries TRBV12-3 or TRBV12-4 and TRBJ2-7, with unresolved D. This CDR3 region has 15 residues. Trimming cost V 0 bases and J 0 bases, with 9 bases left between them. The CDR3 reads CASSLAPEISYEQYV. The CDR3 DNA sequence: TGTGCCAGCAGTTTAGCCCCAGAAATCTCCTACGAGCAGTACGTC.

This clonotype occurred many times. The rearrangement links TRBV5-1 to TRBJ2-5; D possibly matches TRBD1 or TRBD2 (6 bases each). Germline V gene data show CDR1 as SGHRS and CDR2 as YFSETQ. The CDR3 spans 15 residues. The V end lost 2 bases, the J end lost 4 bases, and 15 bases lay between the germline ends. CDR3 loop: CASSFNSGAGETQYF. CDR3 DNA sequence: TGCGCCAGCAGCTTTAATTCGGGGGCGGGAGAGACCCAGTACTTC.

This clonotype was observed at least ten times. CDR3 bases: TGTGCCAGCAGTTACTCGGGCGAGTGGGGCGGGAGCTCGAGTGAGGAGCAGTTCTTC. Translation: CASSYSGEWGGSSSEEQFF. This chain links TRBV6-2 or TRBV6-3 with TRBJ2-1, with 7 bases aligning to TRBD2. The CDR3 contains 19 residues. Germline CDR1 is MNHEY and CDR2 is SVGEGT. The trim removed 0 bases at V and 10 bases at J, leaving 21 bases unmatched.

CDR3 amino acids: CASSGQIYTDTQYF. The DNA of the CDR3 is TGTGCCAGCAGTGGGCAGATTTACACAGATACGCAGTATTTT. This rearrangement joins TRBV11-3 to TRBJ2-3, with D unclear. Deletions cut 6 bases from V and 2 bases from J, with 12 bases between. This CDR3 has 14 amino acids. The V gene's germline CDR1 is SGHNT and CDR2 YENEEA.

J is TRBJ2-5 and V is TRBV11-2; D is undetermined. Trimming removed 5 bases at V and 3 bases at J, with 16 bases between. The CDR3 runs 15 residues. Germline CDR1 is SGHAT and CDR2 is FQNNGV. The CDR3, as DNA: TGTGCCAGCAGCAAAGAAACGTCGAGAAAAGAGACCCAGTACTTC. This gives the protein CASSKETSRKETQYF.

This clonotype was counted many times. This chain links TRBV29-1 with TRBJ2-7, with TRBD2 matching over 7 bases. Germline V gene lookup returns CDR1 SQVTM and CDR2 ANQGSEA. V lost 7 bases, J lost 0 bases, and 9 bases stayed unmatched. The CDR3 sequence is 14 residues long. CDR3 DNA: TGCAGCGCCCGCAGGGAGGGCGTCTCCTACGAGCAGTACTTC. Amino acid sequence: CSARREGVSYEQYF.

This clonotype was found many times. V and J are TRBV27 and TRBJ2-1; 10 positions agree with TRBD2. The germline V gene encodes CDR1 MNHEY and CDR2 SMNVEV (reference sequence). CDR3 size: 16 residues. After removal of 3 bases from V and 2 bases from J, the junction contained 4 bases not matched to a gene. This CDR3 reads CASSFRTSGAYNEQFF. CDR3 sequence (DNA): TGTGCCAGCAGTTTTCGGACTAGCGGAGCCTACAATGAGCAGTTCTTC.

In its sample, this clonotype was seen once. The chain has TRBV19 and TRBJ1-5; possible D gene TRBD1, 5 bases. This CDR3 contains 13 residues. The germline V and J ends were trimmed by 7 bases and 4 bases, with 11 bases remaining between them. Germline lookup yields CDR1 LNHDA and CDR2 SQIVND (reference sequence). The CDR3 here is CASTVGGNQPQHF. CDR3 coding DNA: TGTGCCAGTACGGTGGGGGGTAATCAGCCCCAGCATTTT.

This clonotype was picked up many times. V usage is TRBV5-5 and J usage is TRBJ2-3; D not resolved. The length of the CDR3 is 15 residues. V shed 0 bases and J shed 0 bases, with 8 bases lying between them. The germline V gene has CDR1 SGHKS and CDR2 YYEKEE (reference sequence). In DNA, the CDR3 is TGTGCCAGCAGCTTGGCCGTAGCTAGCACAGATACGCAGTATTTT. It specifies CASSLAVASTDTQYF.

This clonotype came up many times. The chain couples TRBV5-5 to TRBJ2-7; D is uncertain. CDR1 is SGHKS and CDR2 is YYEKEE in the germline V gene (reference sequence). V was pared by 4 bases and J by 4 bases, with 12 bases between. The CDR3 runs 13 residues. This CDR3 reads CASSAKVRYEQYV. The DNA of the CDR3 is TGTGCCAGCAGCGCAAAGGTCAGATACGAGCAGTACGTC.

This clonotype was seen repeatedly, ten times or more. This sequence joins TRBV20-1 and TRBJ2-3; D gene ambiguous. V gave up 3 bases and J gave up 1 base, with 20 bases separating them. The length of the CDR3 is 17 residues. Looked up from germline, CDR1 is DFQATT and CDR2 is SNEGSKA (reference sequence). CDR3: CSARPTAANLGTDTQYF. The CDR3 DNA sequence: TGCAGTGCTAGGCCCACAGCCGCCAACCTCGGCACAGATACGCAGTATTTT.

This clonotype showed up many times. This chain connects TRBV5-1 to TRBJ2-3; D unclear. Germline-derived CDR1 and CDR2 are SGHRS and YFSETQ. V was clipped by 0 bases and J by 0 bases, with 5 bases between them. This CDR3 has 14 residues. The CDR3 here is CASSLALSTDTQYF. The CDR3 coding sequence is TGCGCCAGCAGCTTGGCCCTGAGCACAGATACGCAGTATTTT.

This clonotype has ten or more counts. The chain recombines TRBV7-2 with TRBJ2-1; 10 positions match TRBD2. The CDR3 has 15 amino acids. Looked up from germline, CDR1 is SGHTA and CDR2 is FQGNSA. Trimming removed 3 bases from V and 3 bases from J; junction bases left unmatched: 2. The DNA for the CDR3 is TGTGCCAGCAGCTTCTCTAGCGGGAGCTACAATGAGCAGTTCTTC. This codes for CASSFSSGSYNEQFF.

In its sample, this clonotype was seen many times. J is TRBJ2-3 and V is TRBV5-1; D is possibly TRBD1 or TRBD2 (5 bases each). Germline V CDR1 and CDR2: SGHRS, YFSETQ. V was trimmed by 3 bases and J by 8 bases, leaving 13 bases between them. This CDR3 region has 13 residues. The CDR3 protein is CASSYGAVVTQYF. In nucleotides, the CDR3 is TGCGCCAGCAGCTACGGGGCCGTAGTTACGCAGTATTTT.

Many counts were recorded for this clonotype. The chain couples TRBV12-3 or TRBV12-4 to TRBJ2-5; D is ambiguous. The germline V and J ends were trimmed by 2 bases and 4 bases, with 8 bases remaining between them. This CDR3 is 13 amino acids long. The CDR3 sequence is CASSLKPAETQYF. The CDR3 DNA is TGTGCCAGCAGTTTAAAGCCCGCAGAGACCCAGTACTTC.